This record looks at one T cell receptor beta chain sequence and its context. Its cognate antigen has yet to be identified. No qualities accompany the bases; no much larger clone lies one base away. The library was obtained by RT-PCR. Sequencing was performed on a NextSeq 550. In TCRdb, the public reads were trimmed at Q25 with fastp and aligned with MiXCR, with productive beta chains retained. Merged by CDR3 protein, the rows form single entries marked with the most common genes and DNA. Recorded for this sample are about 150,000 distinct CDR3 sequences; approximately 22% of them occurred a single time. Roughly a quarter of the sample lies in the top ten. The V end loses 1 base and the J end loses 3 bases, and a stretch of 10 bases separates them. The CDR3 contains 16 residues, cysteine and phenylalanine counted. Only CDR3 DNA is held: 48 bases, read in frame from base 1. CDR1 and CDR2 (SGHTA, FQGNSA) derive from the germline V gene.

This specimen comes from a study of patients and donors after allogeneic stem cell transplantation (dated by TCRdb to 2018 to 2021). The V gene is TRBV7-2 and the J gene is TRBJ1-6; the D gene is not confidently resolved. This sequence originates from a human donor who was either an allogeneic HSCT recipient or a stem cell or donor lymphocyte infusion donor (not recorded which). It is not recorded whose cells these are; they may come from a transplant donor. The sequencing input was blood, either unsorted or a sorted T cell fraction (not recorded which). At the DNA level, the sequence is TGTGCCAGCAGCTTAGGGCAGGTGGACTATAATTCACCCCTCCACTTT. This is translated as CASSLGQVDYNSPLHF.